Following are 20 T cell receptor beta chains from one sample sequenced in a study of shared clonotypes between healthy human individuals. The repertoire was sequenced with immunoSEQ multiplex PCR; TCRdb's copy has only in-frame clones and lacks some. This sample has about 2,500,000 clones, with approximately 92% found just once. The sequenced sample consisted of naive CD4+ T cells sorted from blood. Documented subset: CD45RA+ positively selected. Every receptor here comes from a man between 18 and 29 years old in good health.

The CDR3 bases are TGTGCCAGCAGCTTAGACAGAAGAGCTAACTATGGCTACACCTTC. It yields the protein CASSLDRRANYGYTF. The chain employs TRBV13 and TRBJ1-2; D ambiguous. The CDR3 sequence is 15 residues long. Per germline, CDR1 PRHDT and CDR2 FYEKMQ (reference sequence). Trimming left V 1 base short and J 0 bases short, with 9 bases between.

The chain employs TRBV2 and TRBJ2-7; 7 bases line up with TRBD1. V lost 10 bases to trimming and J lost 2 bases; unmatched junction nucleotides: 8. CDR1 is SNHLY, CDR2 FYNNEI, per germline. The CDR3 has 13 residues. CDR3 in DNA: TGTGCCACCCACGGGGACAGTGCCTACGAGCAGTACTTC. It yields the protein CATHGDSAYEQYF.

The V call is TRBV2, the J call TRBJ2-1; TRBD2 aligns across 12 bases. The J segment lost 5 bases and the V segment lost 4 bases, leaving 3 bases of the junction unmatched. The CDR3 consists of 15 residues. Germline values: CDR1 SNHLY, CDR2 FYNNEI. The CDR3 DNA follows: TGTGCCAGCAGTGTAAGACTAGCGGGGGACAATGAGCAGTTCTTC. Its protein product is CASSVRLAGDNEQFF.

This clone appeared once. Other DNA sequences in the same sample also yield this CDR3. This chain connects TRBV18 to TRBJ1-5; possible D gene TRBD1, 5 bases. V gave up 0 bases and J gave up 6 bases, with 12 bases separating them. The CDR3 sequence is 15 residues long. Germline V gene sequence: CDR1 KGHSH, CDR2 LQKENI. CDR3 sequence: CASSPPGQGGQPQHF. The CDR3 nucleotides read TGTGCCAGCTCACCACCGGGTCAGGGCGGTCAGCCCCAGCATTTT.

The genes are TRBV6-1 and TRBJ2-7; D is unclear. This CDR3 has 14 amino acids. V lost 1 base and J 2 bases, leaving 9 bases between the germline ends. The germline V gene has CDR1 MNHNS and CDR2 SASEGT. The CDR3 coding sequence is TGTGCCAGCAGTGAAGTCGGTACAACCTACGAGCAGTACTTC. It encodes CASSEVGTTYEQYF.

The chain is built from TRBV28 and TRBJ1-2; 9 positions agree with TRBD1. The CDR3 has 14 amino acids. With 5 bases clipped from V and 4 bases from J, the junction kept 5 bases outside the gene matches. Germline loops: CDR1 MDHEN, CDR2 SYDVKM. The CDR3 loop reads CASSPQGAGYGYTF. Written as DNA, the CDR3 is TGTGCCAGCAGTCCACAGGGGGCGGGCTATGGCTACACCTTC.

The CDR3 DNA reads as TGTGCCAGCCTTACTAGCGGGACGAACACCGGGGAGCTGTTTTTT. As protein: CASLTSGTNTGELFF. V and J are TRBV2 and TRBJ2-2; 10 bases are shared with TRBD2. Germline V CDR1 and CDR2: SNHLY, FYNNEI. This CDR3 has 15 residues. After removal of 8 bases from V and 0 bases from J, the junction contained 3 bases not matched to a gene.

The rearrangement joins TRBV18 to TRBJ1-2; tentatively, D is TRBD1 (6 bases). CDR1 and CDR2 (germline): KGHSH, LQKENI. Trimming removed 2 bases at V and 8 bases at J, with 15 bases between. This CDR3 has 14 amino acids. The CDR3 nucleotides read TGTGCCAGCTCACCAGATGGGGGGCCTGGGGGCTACACCTTC. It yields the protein CASSPDGGPGGYTF.

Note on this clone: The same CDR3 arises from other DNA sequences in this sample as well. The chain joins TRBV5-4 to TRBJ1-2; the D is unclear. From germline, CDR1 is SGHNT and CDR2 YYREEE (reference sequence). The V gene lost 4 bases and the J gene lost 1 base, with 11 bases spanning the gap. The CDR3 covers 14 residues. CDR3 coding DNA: TGTGCCAGCAGCCGAGGGCAGGATAACTATGGCTACACCTTC. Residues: CASSRGQDNYGYTF.

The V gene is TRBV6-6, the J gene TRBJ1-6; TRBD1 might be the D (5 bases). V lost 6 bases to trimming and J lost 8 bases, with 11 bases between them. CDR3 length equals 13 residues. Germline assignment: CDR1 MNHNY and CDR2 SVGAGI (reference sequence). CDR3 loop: CASRQGLDSPLHF. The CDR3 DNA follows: TGTGCCAGCAGGCAGGGTTTGGATTCACCCCTCCACTTT.

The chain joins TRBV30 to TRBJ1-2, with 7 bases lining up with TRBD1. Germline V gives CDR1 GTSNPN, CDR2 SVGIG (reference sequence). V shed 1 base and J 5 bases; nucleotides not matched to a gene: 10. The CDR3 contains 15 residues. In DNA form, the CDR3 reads TGTGCCTGGAGTGGTTCAGGGGGGGGACCATATGGCTACACCTTC. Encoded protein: CAWSGSGGGPYGYTF.

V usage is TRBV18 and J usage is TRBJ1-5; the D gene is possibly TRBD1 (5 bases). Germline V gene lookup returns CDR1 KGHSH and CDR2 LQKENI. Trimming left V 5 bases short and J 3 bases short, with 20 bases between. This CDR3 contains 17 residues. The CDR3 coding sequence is TGTGCCAGCTCATCATTGGGCTCGGGGGAGTTCAATCAGCCCCAGCATTTT. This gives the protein CASSSLGSGEFNQPQHF. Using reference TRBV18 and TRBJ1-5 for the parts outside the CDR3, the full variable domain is NAGVMQNPRHLVRRRGQEARLRCSPMKGHSHVYWYRQLPEEGLKFMVYLQKENIIDESGMPKERFSAEFPKEGPSILRIQQVVRGDSAAYFCASSSLGSGEFNQPQHFGDGTRLSIL.

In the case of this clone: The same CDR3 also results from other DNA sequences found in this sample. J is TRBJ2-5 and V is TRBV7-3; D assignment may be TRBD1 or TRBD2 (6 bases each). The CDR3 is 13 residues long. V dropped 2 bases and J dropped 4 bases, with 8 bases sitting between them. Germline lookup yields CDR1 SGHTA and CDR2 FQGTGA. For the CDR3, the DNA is TGTGCCAGCAGCTTAGGGGGGCTAGAGACCCAGTACTTC. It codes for CASSLGGLETQYF. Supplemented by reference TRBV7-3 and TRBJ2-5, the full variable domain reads GAGVSQTPSNKVTEKGKYVELRCDPISGHTALYWYRQSLGQGPEFLIYFQGTGAADDSGLPNDRFFAVRPEGSVSTLKIQRTERGDSAVYLCASSLGGLETQYFGPGTRLLVL.

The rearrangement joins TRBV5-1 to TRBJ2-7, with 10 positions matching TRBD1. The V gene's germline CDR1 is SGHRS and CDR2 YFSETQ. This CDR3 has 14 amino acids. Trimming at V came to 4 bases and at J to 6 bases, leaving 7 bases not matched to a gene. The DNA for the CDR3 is TGCGCCAGCAGCGACCGGGACAGGGGTTTCGAGCAGTACTTC. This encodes CASSDRDRGFEQYF.

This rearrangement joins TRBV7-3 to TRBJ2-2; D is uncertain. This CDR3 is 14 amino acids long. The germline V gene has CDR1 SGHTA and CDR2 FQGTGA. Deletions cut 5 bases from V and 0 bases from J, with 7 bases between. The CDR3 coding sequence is TGTGCCAGCAGCCCAGCCCCGAACACCGGGGAGCTGTTTTTT. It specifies CASSPAPNTGELFF.

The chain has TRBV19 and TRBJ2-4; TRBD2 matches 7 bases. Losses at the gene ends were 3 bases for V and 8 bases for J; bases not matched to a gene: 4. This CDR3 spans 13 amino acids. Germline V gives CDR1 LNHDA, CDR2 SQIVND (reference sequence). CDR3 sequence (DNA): TGTGCCAGTAGTATTCAGGGAGGGGACATTCAGTACTTC. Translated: CASSIQGGDIQYF. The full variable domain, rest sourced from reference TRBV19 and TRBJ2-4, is DGGITQSPKYLFRKEGQNVTLSCEQNLNHDAMYWYRQDPGQGLRLIYYSQIVNDFQKGDIAEGYSVSREKKESFPLTVTSAQKNPTAFYLCASSIQGGDIQYFGAGTRLSVL.

Here the CDR3 reads CASSQDNQDNEKLFF. CDR3 in DNA: TGCGCCAGCAGCCAAGATAATCAGGATAATGAAAAACTGTTTTTT. V and J are TRBV4-1 and TRBJ1-4; D ambiguous. Germline V lookup: CDR1 MGHRA, CDR2 YSYEKL. Trimming shortened V by 0 bases and J by 4 bases, and 9 bases separated the two germline ends. The CDR3 sequence is 15 residues long.

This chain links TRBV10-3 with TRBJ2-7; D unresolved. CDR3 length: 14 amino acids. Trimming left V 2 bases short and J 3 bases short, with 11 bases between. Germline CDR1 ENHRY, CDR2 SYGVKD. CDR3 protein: CAISEPARLYEQYF. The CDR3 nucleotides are TGTGCCATCAGTGAGCCTGCCCGTCTCTACGAGCAGTACTTC.

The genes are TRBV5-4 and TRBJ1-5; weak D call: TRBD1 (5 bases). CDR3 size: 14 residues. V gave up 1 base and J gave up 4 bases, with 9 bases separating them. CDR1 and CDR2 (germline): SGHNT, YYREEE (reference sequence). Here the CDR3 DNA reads TGTGCCAGCAGCTTGCAGGGATTAAATCAGCCCCAGCATTTT. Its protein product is CASSLQGLNQPQHF.

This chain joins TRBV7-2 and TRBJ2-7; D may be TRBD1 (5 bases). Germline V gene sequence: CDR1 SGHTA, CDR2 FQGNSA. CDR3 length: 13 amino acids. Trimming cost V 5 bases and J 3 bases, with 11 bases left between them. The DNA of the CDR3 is TGTGCCAGCAGCCATGGGGCCTTCTACGAGCAGTACTTC. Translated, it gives CASSHGAFYEQYF.